This T cell receptor beta chain was sequenced in a study of T cell clones after liver transplantation. Overall study context: Pre-transplant mixed lymphocyte reactions yielded third-party-reactive TCRbeta sequences as comparators for graft-donor-reactive sequences. Until 12-24 months post-transplant, subjects got standard immunosuppression and no induction.

V lost 4 bases, J lost 2 bases, and 13 bases lay in between. The CDR3 sequence is 15 residues long. Germline V gives CDR1 WSHSY, CDR2 SAAADI. The data were produced by immunoSEQ multiplex PCR, yet TCRdb's version contains in-frame clones alone and is incomplete. This sample carries around 100,000 clones, around 83% of them seen once, and the ten largest clones take over 0.75%. The sequencing used CD4+ T cells from blood, collected before liver transplant. The TCR originated in a human donor who received a liver transplant. This chain uses TRBV10-2 with TRBJ2-3; TRBD1 is a possible D gene (6 bases). The CDR3 loop is CASSVGTRLTDTQYF. Here the CDR3 DNA reads TGCGCCAGCAGTGTGGGGACAAGACTCACAGATACGCAGTATTTT.